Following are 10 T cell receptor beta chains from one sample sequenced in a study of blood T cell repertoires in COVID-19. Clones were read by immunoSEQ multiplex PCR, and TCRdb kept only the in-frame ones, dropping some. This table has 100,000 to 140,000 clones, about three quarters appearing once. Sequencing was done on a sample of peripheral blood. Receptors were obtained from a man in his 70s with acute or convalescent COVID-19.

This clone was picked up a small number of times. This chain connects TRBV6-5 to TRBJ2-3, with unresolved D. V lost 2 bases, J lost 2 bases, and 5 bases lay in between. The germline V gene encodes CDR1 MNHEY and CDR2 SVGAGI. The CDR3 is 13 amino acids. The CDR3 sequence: CASSYPNTDTQYF. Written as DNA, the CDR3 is TGTGCCAGCAGTTACCCCAACACAGATACGCAGTATTTT.

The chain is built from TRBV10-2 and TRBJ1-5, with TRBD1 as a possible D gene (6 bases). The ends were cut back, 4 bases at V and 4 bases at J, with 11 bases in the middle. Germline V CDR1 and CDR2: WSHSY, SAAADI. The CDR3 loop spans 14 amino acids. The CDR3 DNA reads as TGCGCCAGCAGTGCAGGGGCCTTAAATCAGCCCCAGCATTTT. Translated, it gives CASSAGALNQPQHF.

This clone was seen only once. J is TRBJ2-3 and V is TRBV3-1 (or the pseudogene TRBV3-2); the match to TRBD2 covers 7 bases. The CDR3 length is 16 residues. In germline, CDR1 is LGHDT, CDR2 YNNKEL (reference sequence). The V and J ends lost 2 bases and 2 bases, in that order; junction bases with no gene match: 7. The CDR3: CASSQLWGRATDTQYF. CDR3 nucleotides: TGTGCCAGCAGCCAACTCTGGGGGAGGGCCACAGATACGCAGTATTTT.

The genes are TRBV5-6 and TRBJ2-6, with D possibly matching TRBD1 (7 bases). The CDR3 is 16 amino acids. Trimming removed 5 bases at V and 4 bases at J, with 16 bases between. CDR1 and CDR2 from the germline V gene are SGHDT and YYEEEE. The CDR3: CASSPTGAGGANVLTF. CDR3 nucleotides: TGTGCCAGCAGTCCCACAGGGGCGGGGGGGGCCAACGTCCTGACTTTC.

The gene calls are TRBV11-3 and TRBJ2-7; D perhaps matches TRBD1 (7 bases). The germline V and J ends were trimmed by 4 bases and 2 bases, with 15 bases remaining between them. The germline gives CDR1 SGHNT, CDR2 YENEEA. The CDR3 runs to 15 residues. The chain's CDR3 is CASSSGGGQAYEQYF. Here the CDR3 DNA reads TGTGCCAGCAGCTCCGGGGGAGGACAGGCCTACGAGCAGTACTTC.

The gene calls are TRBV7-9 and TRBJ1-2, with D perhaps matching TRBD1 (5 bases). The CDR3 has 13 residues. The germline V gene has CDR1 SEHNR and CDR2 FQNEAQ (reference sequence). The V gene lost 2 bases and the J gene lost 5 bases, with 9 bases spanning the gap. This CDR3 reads CASSLRGAYGYTF. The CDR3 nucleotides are TGTGCCAGCAGCTTACGTGGGGCGTATGGCTACACCTTC.

The CDR3 reads CASSPLDSRRTGELFF. The CDR3 DNA sequence: TGTGCCAGCAGCCCTCTGGACAGCCGGCGAACCGGGGAGCTGTTTTTT. The V gene is TRBV14, the J gene TRBJ2-2; possible D gene TRBD1, 6 bases. V was trimmed by 4 bases and J by 5 bases, leaving 17 bases between them. CDR1 SGHDN and CDR2 FVKESK come from the germline V gene. The CDR3 spans 16 residues.

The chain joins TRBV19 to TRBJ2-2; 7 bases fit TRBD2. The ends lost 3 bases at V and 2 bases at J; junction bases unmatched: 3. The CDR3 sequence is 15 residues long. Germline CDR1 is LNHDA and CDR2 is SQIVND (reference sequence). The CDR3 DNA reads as TGTGCCAGTAGTATGGGAGGGTTTAACACCGGGGAGCTGTTTTTT. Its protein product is CASSMGGFNTGELFF.

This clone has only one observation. Written as DNA, the CDR3 is TGTGCCAGCAGCGTACCAGCGACCCAAGAGACCCAGTACTTC. Translated, it gives CASSVPATQETQYF. V and J are TRBV5-4 and TRBJ2-5; unclear D gene. Per germline, CDR1 SGHNT and CDR2 YYREEE (reference sequence). CDR3 length: 14 amino acids. Trimming removed 4 bases from V and 1 base from J, with 11 bases in between.

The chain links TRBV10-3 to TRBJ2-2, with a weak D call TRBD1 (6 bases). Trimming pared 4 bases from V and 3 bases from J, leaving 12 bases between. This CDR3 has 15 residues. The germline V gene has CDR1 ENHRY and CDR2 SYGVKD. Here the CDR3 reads CAISARQADTGELFF. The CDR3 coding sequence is TGTGCCATCAGTGCTAGACAGGCGGACACCGGGGAGCTGTTTTTT.